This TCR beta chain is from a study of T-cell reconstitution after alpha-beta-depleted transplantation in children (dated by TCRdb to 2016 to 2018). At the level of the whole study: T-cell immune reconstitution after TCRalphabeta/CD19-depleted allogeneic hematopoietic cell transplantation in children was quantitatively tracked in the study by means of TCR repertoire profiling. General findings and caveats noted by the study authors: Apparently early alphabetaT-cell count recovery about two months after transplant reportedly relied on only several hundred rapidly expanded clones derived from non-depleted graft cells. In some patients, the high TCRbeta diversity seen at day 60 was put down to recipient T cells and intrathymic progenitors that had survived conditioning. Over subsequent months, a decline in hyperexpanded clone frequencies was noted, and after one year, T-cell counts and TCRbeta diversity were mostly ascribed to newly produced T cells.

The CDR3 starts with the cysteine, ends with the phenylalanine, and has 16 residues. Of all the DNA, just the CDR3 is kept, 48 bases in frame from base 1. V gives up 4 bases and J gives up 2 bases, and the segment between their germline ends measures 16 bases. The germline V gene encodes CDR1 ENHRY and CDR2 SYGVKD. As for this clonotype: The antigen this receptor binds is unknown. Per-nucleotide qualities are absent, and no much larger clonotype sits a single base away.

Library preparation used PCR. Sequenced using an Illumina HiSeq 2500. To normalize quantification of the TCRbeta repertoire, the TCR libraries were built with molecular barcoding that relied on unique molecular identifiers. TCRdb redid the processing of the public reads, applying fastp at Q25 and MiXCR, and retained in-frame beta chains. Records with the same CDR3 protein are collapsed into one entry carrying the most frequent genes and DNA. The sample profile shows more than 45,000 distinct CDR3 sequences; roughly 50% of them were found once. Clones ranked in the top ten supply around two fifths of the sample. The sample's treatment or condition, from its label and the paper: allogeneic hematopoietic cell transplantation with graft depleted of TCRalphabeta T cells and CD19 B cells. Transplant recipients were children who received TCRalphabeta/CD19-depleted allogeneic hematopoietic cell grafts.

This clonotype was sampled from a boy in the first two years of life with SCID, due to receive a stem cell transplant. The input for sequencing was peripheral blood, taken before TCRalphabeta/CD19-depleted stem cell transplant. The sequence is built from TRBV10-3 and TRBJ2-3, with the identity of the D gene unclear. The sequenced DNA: TGTGCCATCAGTGCTGGGCAGGTATCGGACACAGATACGCAGTATTTT. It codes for CAISAGQVSDTDTQYF.